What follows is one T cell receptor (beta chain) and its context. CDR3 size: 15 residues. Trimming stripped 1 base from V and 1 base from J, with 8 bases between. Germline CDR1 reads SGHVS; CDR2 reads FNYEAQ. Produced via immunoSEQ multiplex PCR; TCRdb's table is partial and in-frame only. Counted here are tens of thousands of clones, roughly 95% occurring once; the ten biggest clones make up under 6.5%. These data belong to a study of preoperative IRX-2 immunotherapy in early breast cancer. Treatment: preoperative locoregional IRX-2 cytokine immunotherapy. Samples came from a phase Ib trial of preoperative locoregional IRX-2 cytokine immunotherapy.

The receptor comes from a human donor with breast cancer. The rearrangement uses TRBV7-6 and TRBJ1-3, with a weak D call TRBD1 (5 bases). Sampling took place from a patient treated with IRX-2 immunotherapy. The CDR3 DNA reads TGTGCCAGCAGCTTAGACAGGACTTCTGGAAACACCATATATTTT. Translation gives CASSLDRTSGNTIYF.